This T cell receptor beta chain was captured by sequencing in a study of T cells in Graves' hyperthyroidism and ophthalmopathy. Concerning this clonotype itself: Without the conserved terminal phenylalanine or tryptophan, this CDR3 likely stems from a read error.

Unmatched junction bases numbered 3, after V lost 5 bases and J lost 0 bases. The CDR3 loop spans 14 amino acids. CDR1 and CDR2 from the germline V gene are SGHTA and FQGTGA. Amplified regions were TCR beta CDR3 sequences from RNA transcripts. A set of HTBI primers served as the primers for a first-round RT-PCR of the TCR CDR3. TCRdb reprocessed the multiplex PCR reads with MiXCR, giving one entry per CDR3 protein. Of a few hundred thousand distinct CDR3 sequences in the sample, 46% were seen once. The chain joins TRBV7-3 to TRBJ1-1, with 7 bases lining up with TRBD1. This sequence was found in a woman aged 18-29 years with Graves' hyperthyroidism. Sequences were obtained from peripheral blood or thyroid tissue (not recorded which). The chain's CDR3 is CASSRDSLNTEAFL. Here the CDR3 DNA reads TGTGCCAGCAGCCGGGACAGTTTGAACACTGAAGCTTTCCTT.